This TCR beta chain was identified in a study of blood T cell repertoires in COVID-19. Trimming took 4 bases from V and 2 from J; bases not matched to a gene: 2. This CDR3 has 13 amino acids. CDR1 is SGHNT and CDR2 is YYREEE in the germline V gene (reference sequence). The age range of participants was about 18 to 100 years, with residence in about 25 US areas. Recovered status in Cohort 3 required two negative PCRs, clearance, or symptom resolution. In its sample, this clone was seen a few times. Authors' methods: Estimated nucleated cell counts came from reference gene primer amplification. The method was immunoSEQ multiplex PCR; TCRdb's version includes in-frame clones alone and lacks a portion of them. The V and J calls and clone size are taken from that table; D and trimming were inferred from the DNA. The sample shows 150,000 to 200,000 clones, around four fifths of them seen only once.

The sample taken for sequencing was PBMCs or T cells enriched from blood (not recorded which). The origin of this receptor is a woman aged 45 to 65 who had recovered from COVID-19. This chain uses TRBV5-4 with TRBJ2-7, with TRBD2 matching 8 bases. The CDR3, as DNA: TGTGCCAGCAGCACGGGACTAGCCTACGAGCAGTACTTC. Residues: CASSTGLAYEQYF. Full variable domain (remainder filled in from reference TRBV5-4 and TRBJ2-7): ETGVTQSPTHLIKTRGQQVTLRCSSQSGHNTVSWYQQALGQGPQFIFQYYREEENGRGNFPPRFSGLQFPNYSSELNVNALELDDSALYLCASSTGLAYEQYFGPGTRLTVT.